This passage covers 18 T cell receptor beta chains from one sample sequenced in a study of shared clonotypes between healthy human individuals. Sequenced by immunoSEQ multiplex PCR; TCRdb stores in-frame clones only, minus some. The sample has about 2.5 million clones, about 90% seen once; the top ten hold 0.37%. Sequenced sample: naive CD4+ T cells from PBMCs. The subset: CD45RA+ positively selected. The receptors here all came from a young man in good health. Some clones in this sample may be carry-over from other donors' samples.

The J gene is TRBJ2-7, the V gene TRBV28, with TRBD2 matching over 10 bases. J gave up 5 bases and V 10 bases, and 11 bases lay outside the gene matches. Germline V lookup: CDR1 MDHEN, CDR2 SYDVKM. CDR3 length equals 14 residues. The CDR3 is CAILSSGSTDEQYF. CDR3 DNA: TGTGCCATATTGTCTAGCGGGAGTACCGACGAGCAGTACTTC.

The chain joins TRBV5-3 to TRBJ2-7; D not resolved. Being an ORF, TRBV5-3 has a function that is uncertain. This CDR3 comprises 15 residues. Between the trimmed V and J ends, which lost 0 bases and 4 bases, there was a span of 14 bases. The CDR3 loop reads CARSLGTLYIYEQYF. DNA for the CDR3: TGTGCCAGAAGCTTGGGAACTCTCTACATTTACGAGCAGTACTTC.

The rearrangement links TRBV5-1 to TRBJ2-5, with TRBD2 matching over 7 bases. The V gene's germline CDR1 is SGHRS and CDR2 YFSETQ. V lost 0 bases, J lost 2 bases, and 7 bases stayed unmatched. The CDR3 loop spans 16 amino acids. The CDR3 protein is CASSLGGLTRQETQYF. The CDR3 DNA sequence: TGCGCCAGCAGCTTGGGGGGACTAACCCGGCAAGAGACCCAGTACTTC.

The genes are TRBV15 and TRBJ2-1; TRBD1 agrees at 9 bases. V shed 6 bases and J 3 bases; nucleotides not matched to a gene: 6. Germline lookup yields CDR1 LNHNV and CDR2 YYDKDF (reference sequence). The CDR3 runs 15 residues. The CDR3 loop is CATRSGTGFYNEQFF. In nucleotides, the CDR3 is TGTGCCACCAGATCCGGGACAGGGTTCTACAATGAGCAGTTCTTC.

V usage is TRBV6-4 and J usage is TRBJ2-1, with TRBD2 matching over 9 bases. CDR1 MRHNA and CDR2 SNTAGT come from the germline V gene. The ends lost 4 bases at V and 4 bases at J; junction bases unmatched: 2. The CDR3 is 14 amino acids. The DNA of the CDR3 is TGTGCCAGCAGTGTGCGGGAGGGGTACAATGAGCAGTTCTTC. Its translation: CASSVREGYNEQFF.

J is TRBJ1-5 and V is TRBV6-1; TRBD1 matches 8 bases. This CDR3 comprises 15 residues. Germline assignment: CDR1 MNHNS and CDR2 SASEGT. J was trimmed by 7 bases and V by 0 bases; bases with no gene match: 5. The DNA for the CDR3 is TGTGCCAGCAGTGAAGCGCCACAGGGGGTCCAGCCCCAGCATTTT. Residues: CASSEAPQGVQPQHF.

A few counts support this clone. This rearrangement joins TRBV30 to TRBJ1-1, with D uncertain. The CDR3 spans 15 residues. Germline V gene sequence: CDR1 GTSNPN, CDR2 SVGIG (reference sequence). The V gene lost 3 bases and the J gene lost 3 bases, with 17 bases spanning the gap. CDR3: CAWRRRRDLDTEAFF. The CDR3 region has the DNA TGTGCCTGGAGAAGAAGGAGGGATCTGGACACTGAAGCTTTCTTT.

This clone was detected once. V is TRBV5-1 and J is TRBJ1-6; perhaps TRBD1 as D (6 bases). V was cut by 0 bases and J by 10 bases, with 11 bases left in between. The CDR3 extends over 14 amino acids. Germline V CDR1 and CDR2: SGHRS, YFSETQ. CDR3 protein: CASSLEQGRSPLHF. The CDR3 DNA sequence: TGCGCCAGCAGCTTGGAGCAGGGGCGCTCACCCCTCCACTTT. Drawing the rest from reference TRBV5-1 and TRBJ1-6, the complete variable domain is KAGVTQTPRYLIKTRGQQVTLSCSPISGHRSVSWYQQTPGQGLQFLFEYFSETQRNKGNFPGRFSGRQFSNSRSEMNVSTLELGDSALYLCASSLEQGRSPLHFGNGTRLTVT.

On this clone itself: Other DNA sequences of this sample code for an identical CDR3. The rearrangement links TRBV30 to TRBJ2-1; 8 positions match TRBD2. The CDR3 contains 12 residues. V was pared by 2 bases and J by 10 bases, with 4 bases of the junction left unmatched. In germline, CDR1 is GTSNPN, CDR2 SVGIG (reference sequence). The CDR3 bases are TGTGCCTGGAGTTCGACGGGGGGGGAGCAGTTCTTC. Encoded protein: CAWSSTGGEQFF.

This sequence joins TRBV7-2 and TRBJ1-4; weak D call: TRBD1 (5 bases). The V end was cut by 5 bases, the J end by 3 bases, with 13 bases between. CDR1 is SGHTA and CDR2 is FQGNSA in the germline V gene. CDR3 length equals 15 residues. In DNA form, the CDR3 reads TGTGCCAGCAGCCCCGGTGAGGGACCTAATGAAAAACTGTTTTTT. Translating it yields CASSPGEGPNEKLFF.

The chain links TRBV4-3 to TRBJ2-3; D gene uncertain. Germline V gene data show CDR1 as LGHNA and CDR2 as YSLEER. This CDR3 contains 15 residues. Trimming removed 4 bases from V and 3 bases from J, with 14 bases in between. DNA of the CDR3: TGCGCCAGCAGCCCACTCGGCGGTTGGACAGATACGCAGTATTTT. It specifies CASSPLGGWTDTQYF.

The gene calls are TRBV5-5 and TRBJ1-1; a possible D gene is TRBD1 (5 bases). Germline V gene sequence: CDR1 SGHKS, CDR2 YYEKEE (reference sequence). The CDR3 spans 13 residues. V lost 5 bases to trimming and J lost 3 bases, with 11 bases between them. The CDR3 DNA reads TGTGCCAGCAGTTACTCGGGGGACACTGAAGCTTTCTTT. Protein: CASSYSGDTEAFF.

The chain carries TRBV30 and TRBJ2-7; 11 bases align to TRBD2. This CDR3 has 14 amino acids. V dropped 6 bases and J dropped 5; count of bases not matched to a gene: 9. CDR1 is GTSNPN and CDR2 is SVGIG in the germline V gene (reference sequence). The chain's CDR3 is CACPIAGGPHEQYF. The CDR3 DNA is TGTGCCTGCCCCATAGCGGGAGGGCCGCACGAGCAGTACTTC.

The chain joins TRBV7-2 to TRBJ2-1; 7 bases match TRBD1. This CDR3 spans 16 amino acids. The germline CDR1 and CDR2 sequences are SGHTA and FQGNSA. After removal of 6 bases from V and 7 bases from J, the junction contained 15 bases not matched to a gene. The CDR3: CASRFTGTETGNEQFF. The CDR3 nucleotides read TGTGCCAGCAGATTCACCGGGACAGAGACCGGGAATGAGCAGTTCTTC.

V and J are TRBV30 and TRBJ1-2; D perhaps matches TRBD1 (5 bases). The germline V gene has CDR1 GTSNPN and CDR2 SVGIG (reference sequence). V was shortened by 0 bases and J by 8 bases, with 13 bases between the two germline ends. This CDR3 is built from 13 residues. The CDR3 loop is CAWSVQVSGGYTF. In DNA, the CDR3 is TGTGCCTGGAGTGTACAGGTTTCTGGAGGCTACACCTTC.

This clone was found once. This CDR3 reads CASRPGTGSYEQYF. Written as DNA, the CDR3 is TGTGCCAGTCGACCCGGGACAGGGTCCTACGAGCAGTACTTC. The chain couples TRBV19 to TRBJ2-7, with 9 bases matching TRBD1. The CDR3 is 14 residues long. With 8 bases clipped from V and 1 base from J, the junction kept 6 bases outside the gene matches. In germline, CDR1 is LNHDA, CDR2 SQIVND (reference sequence).

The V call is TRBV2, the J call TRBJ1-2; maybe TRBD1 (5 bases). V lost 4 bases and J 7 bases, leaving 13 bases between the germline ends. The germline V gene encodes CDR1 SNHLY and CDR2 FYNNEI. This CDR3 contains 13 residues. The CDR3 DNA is TGTGCCAGCAGTGTCACGGGACGGGCTGGCTACACCTTC. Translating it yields CASSVTGRAGYTF. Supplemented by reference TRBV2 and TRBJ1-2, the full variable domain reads EPEVTQTPSHQVTQMGQEVILRCVPISNHLYFYWYRQILGQKVEFLVSFYNNEISEKSEIFDDQFSVERPDGSNFTLKIRSTKLEDSAMYFCASSVTGRAGYTFGSGTRLTVV.

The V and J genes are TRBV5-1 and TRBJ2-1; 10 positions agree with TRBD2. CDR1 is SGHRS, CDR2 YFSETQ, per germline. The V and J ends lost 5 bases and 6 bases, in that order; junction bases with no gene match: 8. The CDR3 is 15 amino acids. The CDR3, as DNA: TGCGCCAGCAGTCCCTCGCCTAGCGGGAGCAATGAGCAGTTCTTC. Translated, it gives CASSPSPSGSNEQFF.